The 29 T cell receptor beta chains below come from one sample, sequenced in a study of blood T cell repertoires in COVID-19. Clones were sequenced by immunoSEQ multiplex PCR, and TCRdb holds only the in-frame ones, with some missing. The table includes 100,000 or so clones, approximately 92% detected once. The sample taken for sequencing was peripheral blood. These TCRs come from a man in his 70s with acute or convalescent COVID-19.

The chain links TRBV7-6 to TRBJ1-6; 7 bases agree with TRBD1. Germline V gene lookup returns CDR1 SGHVS and CDR2 FNYEAQ. J lost 9 bases, V lost 3 bases, and 14 bases had no gene match. This CDR3 spans 17 amino acids. CDR3 residues: CASSLNPPDRRSSPLHF. The DNA for the CDR3 is TGTGCCAGCAGCTTGAACCCTCCGGACAGGAGAAGTTCACCCCTCCACTTT. The full variable domain, its missing parts supplied by reference TRBV7-6 and TRBJ1-6, is GAGVSQSPRYKVTKRGQDVALRCDPISGHVSLYWYRQALGQGPEFLTYFNYEAQQDKSGLPNDRFSAERPEGSISTLTIQRTEQRDSAMYRCASSLNPPDRRSSPLHFGNGTRLTVT.

The genes are TRBV2 and TRBJ2-3; 8 bases fit TRBD2. Germline-derived CDR1 and CDR2 are SNHLY and FYNNEI. CDR3 length: 15 amino acids. V lost 8 bases, J lost 4 bases, and 11 bases stayed unmatched. CDR3 residues: CASDQSGSDPDTQYF. The CDR3 nucleotides are TGTGCCAGCGATCAAAGCGGGAGTGACCCAGATACGCAGTATTTT.

J is TRBJ1-2 and V is TRBV14; 7 bases are a match to TRBD1. V lost 5 bases and J lost 7; bases outside the gene matches: 7. The germline gives CDR1 SGHDN, CDR2 FVKESK. This CDR3 has 13 residues. CDR3 region: CASSRSGGSGYTF. CDR3 DNA sequence: TGTGCCAGCAGCAGGTCAGGGGGGTCTGGCTACACCTTC.

This rearrangement joins TRBV19 to TRBJ2-1; 9 nucleotides line up with TRBD2. The CDR3 consists of 15 residues. Losses at the gene ends were 5 bases for V and 1 base for J; bases not matched to a gene: 3. Per germline, CDR1 LNHDA and CDR2 SQIVND (reference sequence). This chain's CDR3 is CASSLSGSSYNEQFF. The CDR3 coding sequence is TGTGCCAGTAGTCTTAGCGGGAGTTCCTACAATGAGCAGTTCTTC.

The chain links TRBV15 to TRBJ1-5; a weak D match, TRBD1 (5 bases). This CDR3 is built from 15 residues. Germline lookup yields CDR1 LNHNV and CDR2 YYDKDF (reference sequence). The V end was cut by 0 bases, the J end by 4 bases, with 10 bases between. The CDR3: CATSRDVGVNQPQHF. In DNA form, the CDR3 reads TGTGCCACCAGCAGAGATGTAGGGGTGAATCAGCCCCAGCATTTT.

This chain uses TRBV19 with TRBJ1-2, with TRBD1 identical over 7 bases. Germline lookup yields CDR1 LNHDA and CDR2 SQIVND (reference sequence). The CDR3 is made up of 15 amino acids. The J segment lost 4 bases and the V segment lost 1 base, leaving 6 bases of the junction unmatched. In DNA form, the CDR3 reads TGTGCCAGTAGTATAGCGGGGGACAGAAGCTATGGCTACACCTTC. It specifies CASSIAGDRSYGYTF.

The sample holds one count of this clone. This sequence joins TRBV5-7 and TRBJ1-5, with unresolved D. TRBV5-7 has ORF status, its function being uncertain. V lost 7 bases to trimming and J lost 6 bases, with 17 bases between them. The CDR3 is 14 amino acids. The CDR3 loop is CASAWEVNFQPQHF. CDR3 DNA sequence: TGTGCCAGCGCTTGGGAGGTTAACTTTCAGCCCCAGCATTTT.

V is TRBV27 and J is TRBJ2-6, with TRBD2 as a possible D gene (5 bases). Germline V gene data show CDR1 as MNHEY and CDR2 as SMNVEV (reference sequence). The germline V and J ends were trimmed by 8 bases and 4 bases, with 18 bases remaining between them. CDR3 length: 16 residues. The CDR3 region has the DNA TGTGCCAGCGTCGGCCCGGGGAGTGGGGGGGCCAACGTCCTGACTTTC. Translated, it gives CASVGPGSGGANVLTF. Complete variable domain (other parts from reference TRBV27 and TRBJ2-6): EAQVTQNPRYLITVTGKKLTVTCSQNMNHEYMSWYRQDPGLGLRQIYYSMNVEVTDKGDVPEGYKVSRKEKRNFPLILESPSPNQTSLYFCASVGPGSGGANVLTFGAGSRLTVL.

This clone has only a few counts. The chain is built from TRBV6-5 and TRBJ2-2, with D possibly TRBD1 on 6 matching bases. V was cut by 0 bases and J by 6 bases, with 14 bases left in between. CDR3 size: 16 residues. Germline CDR1 reads MNHEY; CDR2 reads SVGAGI. This CDR3 reads CASSYSPGDWAGELFF. In DNA, the CDR3 is TGTGCCAGCAGTTACTCTCCAGGGGATTGGGCCGGGGAGCTGTTTTTT.

The chain is built from TRBV7-9 and TRBJ1-2; 9 nucleotides line up with TRBD1. The germline CDR1 and CDR2 sequences are SEHNR and FQNEAQ (reference sequence). This CDR3 spans 16 amino acids. Trimming at V came to 2 bases and at J to 5 bases, leaving 9 bases not matched to a gene. The DNA of the CDR3 is TGTGCCAGCAGCTTAATGGGACAGGGATCTTGGTATGGCTACACCTTC. Amino acids: CASSLMGQGSWYGYTF.

The CDR3 coding sequence is TGTGCCAGCAGTGAGGGTGGGACAGGGACCGCGCCCCTCCACTTT. It codes for CASSEGGTGTAPLHF. The V call is TRBV6-1, the J call TRBJ1-6, with TRBD1 matching over 9 bases. The CDR3 loop spans 15 amino acids. From germline, CDR1 is MNHNS and CDR2 SASEGT. V shed 3 bases, J shed 13 bases, and the junction held 10 bases outside the gene matches.

The V call is TRBV2, the J call TRBJ1-1; D is possibly TRBD1 (5 bases). The length of the CDR3 is 13 residues. The V gene lost 5 bases and the J gene lost 2 bases, with 9 bases spanning the gap. Germline lookup yields CDR1 SNHLY and CDR2 FYNNEI. CDR3 residues: CASSIDSNTEAFF. DNA of the CDR3: TGTGCCAGCAGTATTGACAGTAACACTGAAGCTTTCTTT. Using reference TRBV2 and TRBJ1-1 for the parts outside the CDR3, the full variable domain is EPEVTQTPSHQVTQMGQEVILRCVPISNHLYFYWYRQILGQKVEFLVSFYNNEISEKSEIFDDQFSVERPDGSNFTLKIRSTKLEDSAMYFCASSIDSNTEAFFGQGTRLTVV.

The chain employs TRBV6-6 and TRBJ1-3; possibly TRBD1 for D (6 bases). Germline loops: CDR1 MNHNY, CDR2 SVGAGI (reference sequence). The ends were cut back, 7 bases at V and 0 bases at J, with 10 bases in the middle. The CDR3 has 14 residues. CDR3 loop: CASTGGLSGNTIYF. The CDR3 DNA is TGTGCCAGCACCGGGGGGCTCTCTGGAAACACCATATATTTT.

CDR3 sequence (DNA): TGCGCCAGCATTGGGCAGACAAACTACGAGCAGTACTTC. Encoded protein: CASIGQTNYEQYF. The J gene is TRBJ2-7, the V gene TRBV10-2; D uncertain. CDR1 WSHSY and CDR2 SAAADI come from the germline V gene. V lost 7 bases, J lost 3 bases, and 13 bases lay in between. This CDR3 contains 13 residues.

The chain has TRBV18 and TRBJ2-2; D gene unclear. This CDR3 has 14 amino acids. Trimming took 1 base from V and 1 from J, leaving 4 bases between them. Germline V lookup: CDR1 KGHSH, CDR2 LQKENI. The CDR3 DNA sequence: TGTGCCAGCTCACCACAACAGAACACCGGGGAGCTGTTTTTT. It codes for CASSPQQNTGELFF.

The rearrangement uses TRBV9 and TRBJ1-3; D is unclear. The CDR3 runs to 16 residues. Trimming took off 0 bases at V and 0 bases at J, with 10 bases between the two ends. Germline V gives CDR1 SGDLS, CDR2 YYNGEE. The CDR3 here is CASSVAGWPSGNTIYF. CDR3 in DNA: TGTGCCAGCAGCGTAGCAGGATGGCCCTCTGGAAACACCATATATTTT.

This chain uses TRBV19 with TRBJ1-2, with D tentatively TRBD1 (6 bases). Deletions cut 7 bases from V and 1 base from J, with 16 bases between. The CDR3 loop spans 15 amino acids. CDR1 is LNHDA, CDR2 SQIVND, per germline (reference sequence). This chain's CDR3 is CASKNSGTSNYGYTF. The CDR3 DNA reads as TGTGCCAGTAAAAATTCCGGGACAAGTAACTATGGCTACACCTTC. Supplemented by reference TRBV19 and TRBJ1-2, the full variable domain reads DGGITQSPKYLFRKEGQNVTLSCEQNLNHDAMYWYRQDPGQGLRLIYYSQIVNDFQKGDIAEGYSVSREKKESFPLTVTSAQKNPTAFYLCASKNSGTSNYGYTFGSGTRLTVV.

This chain uses TRBV15 with TRBJ2-7; D gene ambiguous. Germline CDR1 and CDR2: LNHNV and YYDKDF (reference sequence). V was trimmed by 0 bases and J by 6 bases, leaving 9 bases between them. CDR3 length: 13 residues. CDR3 bases: TGTGCCACCAGCAGAGATCCCCAGATCGAGCAGTACTTC. Translation: CATSRDPQIEQYF.

This rearrangement joins TRBV30 to TRBJ1-6; 8 bases line up with TRBD1. Losses at the gene ends were 3 bases for V and 11 bases for J; bases not matched to a gene: 6. This CDR3 spans 13 amino acids. The V gene's germline CDR1 is GTSNPN and CDR2 SVGIG (reference sequence). The CDR3 here is CAWRDRVRPPLHF. The CDR3 DNA is TGTGCCTGGAGGGACAGGGTTAGGCCACCCCTCCACTTT.

This clone was counted once. The CDR3 spells CASSQEGRTNTGELFF. For the CDR3, the DNA is TGTGCCAGCAGCCAAGAGGGCCGAACGAACACCGGGGAGCTGTTTTTT. This chain links TRBV3-1 (or the pseudogene TRBV3-2) with TRBJ2-2; D remains ambiguous. Germline values: CDR1 LGHDT, CDR2 YNNKEL (reference sequence). The CDR3 is made up of 16 amino acids. The V and J ends lost 0 bases and 0 bases respectively, with 8 bases between them.

The genes are TRBV27 and TRBJ2-3, with 11 bases lining up with TRBD2. CDR3 length: 15 amino acids. V trimming: 5 bases; J trimming: 2 bases; junction bases outside the gene matches: 3. CDR1 is MNHEY and CDR2 is SMNVEV in the germline V gene (reference sequence). This CDR3 is CASSKGLADTDTQYF. The DNA of the CDR3 is TGTGCCAGCAGTAAGGGACTAGCGGACACAGATACGCAGTATTTT.

The chain is built from TRBV6-5 and TRBJ2-7, with D perhaps TRBD1 (5 bases). Germline CDR1 and CDR2: MNHEY and SVGAGI. Trimming took off 5 bases at V and 2 bases at J, with 13 bases between the two ends. CDR3 size: 14 residues. The CDR3 DNA follows: TGTGCCAGCAGTCCGTGGACACGTACCTACGAGCAGTACTTC. It yields the protein CASSPWTRTYEQYF.

This sequence joins TRBV4-2 and TRBJ2-7, with D possibly TRBD1 on 5 matching bases. The CDR3 has 16 amino acids. In germline, CDR1 is LGHNA, CDR2 YNFKEQ. The V and J ends lost 5 bases and 4 bases respectively, with 21 bases between them. The CDR3 reads CASSFASRVDLYEQYF. The CDR3 DNA reads TGTGCCAGCAGCTTCGCCTCCAGGGTTGATTTATACGAGCAGTACTTC.

This clone was found once. The chain carries TRBV10-3 and TRBJ1-1; no reliable D call. V gave up 0 bases and J gave up 9 bases, with 11 bases separating them. CDR1 is ENHRY, CDR2 SYGVKD, per germline. The CDR3 runs 13 residues. CDR3 in DNA: TGTGCCATCAGTGAGTCTAACAGAGAGAAAGCTTTCTTT. It yields the protein CAISESNREKAFF.

This clone was seen more than once but under ten times. The chain uses TRBV27 and TRBJ2-7, with D possibly matching TRBD1 (6 bases). Germline V lookup: CDR1 MNHEY, CDR2 SMNVEV (reference sequence). This CDR3 is 15 amino acids long. V was cut by 5 bases and J by 5 bases, with 19 bases left in between. The CDR3 loop is CASSPTAPSGDEQYF. Written as DNA, the CDR3 is TGTGCCAGCAGTCCGACCGCGCCGTCAGGGGACGAGCAGTACTTC.

This clone appeared once. This chain joins TRBV6-6 and TRBJ2-5; a possible D gene is TRBD1 (5 bases). The CDR3 is 14 residues long. The V gene's germline CDR1 is MNHNY and CDR2 SVGAGI (reference sequence). The V end was cut by 2 bases, the J end by 4 bases, with 11 bases between. The CDR3 region is CASSYGRTTETQYF. Here the CDR3 DNA reads TGTGCCAGCAGTTACGGTCGGACAACAGAGACCCAGTACTTC.

This chain uses TRBV5-8 with TRBJ1-2; TRBD1 matches 7 bases. Germline trimming cut 4 bases from V and 2 bases from J; bases unmatched to any gene: 5. This CDR3 contains 14 residues. CDR1 SGHTS and CDR2 YDEGEE come from the germline V gene. The CDR3 loop is CASSQTGSNYGYTF. In DNA, the CDR3 is TGTGCCAGCAGCCAGACAGGGTCGAACTATGGCTACACCTTC.

The gene calls are TRBV12-5 and TRBJ1-1, with D uncertain. V lost 7 bases to trimming and J lost 1 base, with 19 bases between them. The CDR3 runs 16 residues. Germline V gene sequence: CDR1 LGHNT, CDR2 FRNRAP. CDR3 in amino acids: CASVPHNRRGNTEAFF. The DNA for the CDR3 is TGTGCTAGTGTTCCACATAACAGACGGGGGAACACTGAAGCTTTCTTT.

This chain uses TRBV19 with TRBJ2-1; D gene uncertain. CDR1 and CDR2 (germline): LNHDA, SQIVND (reference sequence). The CDR3 runs 11 residues. The V end lost 3 bases, the J end lost 10 bases, and 7 bases lay between the germline ends. CDR3 amino acids: CASSISTEQFF. The CDR3 region has the DNA TGTGCCAGTAGTATTTCAACAGAGCAGTTCTTC.